This TCR beta chain was sequenced in a study of breast tumors, draining lymph nodes, adjacent tissues. As concerns this clonotype: Antigen unknown.

TCRdb used MiXCR to reprocess the multiplex PCR reads, holding one entry per CDR3 protein. The data contain roughly 12,000 distinct CDR3 sequences, approximately 50% of them singletons. Study observations and caveats: Tumor and nontumor repertoires were significantly more similar in luminal-like than in basal-like breast cancer.

CDR1 is MNHEY, CDR2 SMNVEV, per germline (reference sequence). This CDR3 is built from 15 residues. The V segment lost 4 bases and the J segment 5 bases; nucleotides outside the gene matches: 5. The receptor was isolated from a female donor with breast cancer. Some clones in this sample may be carry-over from other donors' samples. V usage is TRBV27 and J usage is TRBJ2-1; 10 bases line up with TRBD2. The sequenced material came from breast tumor tissue. The CDR3 sequence: CASSYSGRHDNEQFF. CDR3 nucleotide sequence: TGTGCCAGCAGTTATAGCGGGAGGCATGACAATGAGCAGTTCTTC.